What follows are 13 T cell receptor beta chains derived from one specimen sequenced in a study of cytomegalovirus exposure and HLA in healthy donors (dated by TCRdb to the late 2010s). Libraries were built with the immunoSEQ multiplex PCR assay. For the multiplex PCR, a mixture combining 60 forward primers for TCR Vbeta segments and 13 reverse primers for TCR Jbeta segments was used. TCRdb limited this immuneACCESS table to in-frame rearrangements with V and J called. A share of clones is missing; checked studies link under half to unresolved V genes, and the rest is unexplained. The sample records about 120,000 clones, about four fifths of which are singletons. Less than 2.5% of the sample goes to the ten largest clones. Source material: PBMCs. These receptors were collected from a woman in her thirties or forties in good health and CMV-seronegative.

The CDR3 loop reads CASSPDRGGFYGYTF. In DNA form, the CDR3 reads TGTGCCAGCAGCCCGGATAGGGGAGGATTTTATGGCTACACCTTC. The chain links TRBV7-9 to TRBJ1-2, with D tentatively TRBD1 (5 bases). Germline V gene lookup returns CDR1 SEHNR and CDR2 FQNEAQ (reference sequence). The CDR3 totals 15 residues. The ends were cut back, 5 bases at V and 5 bases at J, with 18 bases in the middle.

V gene TRBV7-8 combines with J gene TRBJ2-6, with 8 nucleotides matching TRBD2. This CDR3 region has 18 residues. With 3 bases clipped from V and 2 bases from J, the junction kept 9 bases outside the gene matches. Per the germline V gene, CDR1 is SGHVS and CDR2 is FQNEAQ. The CDR3 spells CASSFAREGLTGANVLTF. The CDR3 DNA reads TGTGCCAGCAGCTTTGCCCGGGAGGGGTTGACTGGGGCCAACGTCCTGACTTTC. The variable domain in full, with the rest retrieved from reference TRBV7-8 and TRBJ2-6, is GAGVSQSPRYKVAKRGQDVALRCDPISGHVSLFWYQQALGQGPEFLTYFQNEAQLDKSGLPSDRFFAERPEGSVSTLKIQRTQQEDSAVYLCASSFAREGLTGANVLTFGAGSRLTVL.

This clone is a singleton in its sample. This chain uses TRBV25-1 with TRBJ1-1; D possibly corresponds to TRBD1 (6 bases). Germline CDR1 MGHDK, CDR2 SYGVNS. Trimming cost V 0 bases and J 6 bases, with 17 bases left between them. The CDR3 covers 16 residues. The DNA for the CDR3 is TGTGCCAGCAGTGAATACGACAGGTCAATGATGGCTGAAGCTTTCTTT. Translation gives CASSEYDRSMMAEAFF.

The rearrangement uses TRBV7-2 and TRBJ2-1; 9 nucleotides agree with TRBD1. The J segment lost 7 bases and the V segment lost 8 bases, leaving 9 bases of the junction unmatched. Germline CDR1 reads SGHTA; CDR2 reads FQGNSA. CDR3 length: 14 residues. The CDR3 protein is CASGSGTGRNEQFF. CDR3 nucleotides: TGTGCCAGCGGATCCGGGACAGGGCGGAATGAGCAGTTCTTC.

This clone has a single count. The V and J genes are TRBV7-2 and TRBJ1-5; tentative D call: TRBD1 (5 bases). V gave up 5 bases and J gave up 4 bases, with 15 bases separating them. Germline loops: CDR1 SGHTA, CDR2 FQGNSA. This CDR3 region has 15 residues. The CDR3 DNA reads as TGTGCCAGCAGCCTTCACGGGCAGGGTAATCAGCCCCAGCATTTT. Translating it yields CASSLHGQGNQPQHF.

The chain employs TRBV18 and TRBJ2-5; the match to TRBD1 covers 8 bases. In germline, CDR1 is KGHSH, CDR2 LQKENI. V dropped 6 bases and J dropped 3; count of bases not matched to a gene: 3. CDR3 length: 13 residues. DNA for the CDR3: TGTGCCAGCTCCCAGGGGGCTGAAGAGACCCAGTACTTC. Translated, it gives CASSQGAEETQYF.

This clone was counted between two and nine times. V and J are TRBV6-1 and TRBJ1-2; no clear D gene. CDR1 MNHNS and CDR2 SASEGT come from the germline V gene. The CDR3 loop spans 12 amino acids. Trimming pared 5 bases from V and 4 bases from J, leaving 8 bases between. CDR3 sequence: CASSLGSYGYTF. CDR3 coding DNA: TGTGCCAGCAGTTTGGGGAGCTATGGCTACACCTTC.

The chain couples TRBV9 to TRBJ1-1, with 8 bases matching TRBD1. The CDR3 spans 15 residues. The ends lost 4 bases at V and 3 bases at J; junction bases unmatched: 8. Germline CDR1 SGDLS, CDR2 YYNGEE. CDR3: CASSPGQGWYTEAFF. DNA for the CDR3: TGTGCCAGCAGCCCCGGACAGGGATGGTACACTGAAGCTTTCTTT.

The V and J genes are TRBV19 and TRBJ1-1, with D perhaps TRBD1 (6 bases). The length of the CDR3 is 13 residues. The V gene lost 7 bases and the J gene lost 8 bases, with 17 bases spanning the gap. From germline, CDR1 is LNHDA and CDR2 SQIVND (reference sequence). The CDR3: CASTPPHRAEAFF. In nucleotides, the CDR3 is TGTGCCAGTACCCCTCCACACAGGGCAGAAGCTTTCTTT. The variable domain in full, completed from reference TRBV19 and TRBJ1-1, reads DGGITQSPKYLFRKEGQNVTLSCEQNLNHDAMYWYRQDPGQGLRLIYYSQIVNDFQKGDIAEGYSVSREKKESFPLTVTSAQKNPTAFYLCASTPPHRAEAFFGQGTRLTVV.

The V and J genes are TRBV4-1 and TRBJ2-7, with 7 bases identical to TRBD2. With 1 base clipped from V and 7 bases from J, the junction kept 13 bases outside the gene matches. The CDR3 length is 16 residues. Germline CDR1 MGHRA, CDR2 YSYEKL. This CDR3 is CASSQVNSAGAGEQYF. The CDR3 nucleotides read TGCGCCAGCAGCCAAGTGAATTCCGCGGGAGCCGGGGAGCAGTACTTC.

V and J are TRBV4-2 and TRBJ2-5; 7 nucleotides line up with TRBD2. Germline CDR1 and CDR2: LGHNA and YNFKEQ. The CDR3 contains 15 residues. V trimming: 0 bases; J trimming: 2 bases; junction bases outside the gene matches: 3. For the CDR3, the DNA is TGTGCCAGCAGCCAAGATTGGACTAGACAAGAGACCCAGTACTTC. Its protein is CASSQDWTRQETQYF.

There are a few counts of this clone. This chain joins TRBV7-9 and TRBJ1-1; D is unclear. Trimming pared 0 bases from V and 8 bases from J, leaving 13 bases between. The CDR3 spans 14 residues. Germline loops: CDR1 SEHNR, CDR2 FQNEAQ (reference sequence). CDR3 sequence: CASSLASRDSEAFF. The DNA of the CDR3 is TGTGCCAGCAGCTTAGCGAGTAGAGATTCGGAAGCTTTCTTT.

The sample holds a few counts of this clone. The rearrangement links TRBV7-3 to TRBJ1-2; 7 nucleotides agree with TRBD1. Trimming at V came to 0 bases and at J to 4 bases, leaving 5 bases not matched to a gene. Germline CDR1 SGHTA, CDR2 FQGTGA. This CDR3 comprises 15 residues. The CDR3 loop reads CASSLTPGQAYGYTF. The CDR3 DNA reads TGTGCCAGCAGCTTAACTCCCGGACAGGCCTATGGCTACACCTTC.